The text below deals with one T cell receptor beta chain. This clone was observed a single time. Its target antigen remains unknown. Base qualities are not at hand, and no much larger clone is one base apart. The sample originates from a study of blood T cell repertoires in COVID-19 (dated by TCRdb to 2020 to 2021). About the investigation overall: Samples from collaborators originated in the United States, Italy and Spain and spanned both the acute and convalescent phases of COVID-19. The material from the prospective study consisted of cDNA or gDNA derived from T cells, B-cell-depleted T cells, or PBMCs. Deeply sampled blood TCRbeta repertoires from subjects exposed to, actively infected with, or recovered from COVID-19 were included in the dataset. The repertoires were released in a freely available public database meant as a resource for research on the immune response to SARS-CoV-2. The samples were drawn from two sources: the first 160 participants of the ongoing ImmuneRACE study, and 1,000 to 1,500 subjects contributed by 6 global collaborators. Nearly every sample came with metadata listing a de-identified subject ID, COVID-19 status, age in years and sex. HLA class I and class II types, where available, came from metadata supplied by the sample provider rather than from assay-based typing. Results the study describes overall, beyond this receptor: How much clinical and demographic metadata was included differed by source and by participant, and the metadata was provided uncurated.

In Seattle, one collaborating source enrolled patients while the infection was active and tracked those patients longitudinally over the course of disease. Each collaborating institution followed its own protocols to collect whole blood in K2EDTA tubes. Collaborator samples were shipped for TCRbeta analysis as frozen whole blood, isolated PBMCs, or DNA extracted from either sample type. TCRbeta CDR3 regions were amplified from genomic DNA using the immunoSEQ Assay, a bias-controlled multiplex PCR. In the paper's pipeline: The number of nucleated cells in each sample was estimated from the amplification of reference gene primers within the assay. Sequence reads were collapsed and filtered to measure the absolute abundance of every unique TCRbeta CDR3 rearrangement. Productive Simpson clonality was computed per sample as the square root of Simpson's diversity index over productive rearrangements. In TCRdb, the immuneACCESS table is reduced to in-frame sequences with V and J assigned. These tables do not hold every clone; where another copy was compared, an unresolved V gene accounts for under half, and the others remain unexplained. V and J calls and clone size follow that table, whereas D and trimming were derived from the DNA. In all, the sample holds tens of thousands of clones, and about 81% of those were seen once. About 31% of the sample comes from the top ten.

The CDR3 spans 19 residues, from the cysteine through the phenylalanine. Of all the DNA, just the CDR3 is kept, 57 bases in frame from base 1. The germline V gene (reference sequence) supplies CDR1 LGHDT and CDR2 YNNKEL. Ends trimmed: V by 3 bases, J by 0 bases; bases unmatched to a gene: 10. Recombination linked TRBV3-1 (or the pseudogene TRBV3-2) to TRBJ2-3; TRBD2 matches 12 bases in the middle. The sample comprised peripheral blood. The origin of this receptor is a man aged 60 to 69 with COVID-19, enrolled during active disease. The nucleotide sequence reads TGTGCCAGCAGCCAGGCTAGCGGGGGGGTTTCGACTAGCACAGATACGCAGTATTTT. Its coded protein is CASSQASGGVSTSTDTQYF.